This T cell receptor beta chain derives from a study of cytotoxic CD8 clonotypes in ibrutinib-treated CLL. For this clone: Its antigen is undetermined.

Libraries were prepared by immunoSEQ multiplex PCR; TCRdb keeps only in-frame clonotypes and omits some of them. The sample gives 250,000 or so clones, roughly 74% of which show up once; roughly 15% is in the top ten. Germline lookup yields CDR1 SGHAT and CDR2 FQNNGV. The CDR3 is 14 amino acids. Trimming cost V 0 bases and J 4 bases, with 9 bases left between them. Findings and limits, study-wide: Whereas clonality rose at ibrutinib response, it declined toward baseline at progression.

This specimen consisted of PBMCs, obtained after 24 months of ibrutinib treatment. The chain combines TRBV11-2 with TRBJ1-2; D ambiguous. This clonotype was obtained from a human donor with chronic lymphocytic leukemia. Here the CDR3 DNA reads TGTGCCAGCAGCTTAGATTTGGGTCCCTATGGCTACACCTTC. This codes for CASSLDLGPYGYTF.